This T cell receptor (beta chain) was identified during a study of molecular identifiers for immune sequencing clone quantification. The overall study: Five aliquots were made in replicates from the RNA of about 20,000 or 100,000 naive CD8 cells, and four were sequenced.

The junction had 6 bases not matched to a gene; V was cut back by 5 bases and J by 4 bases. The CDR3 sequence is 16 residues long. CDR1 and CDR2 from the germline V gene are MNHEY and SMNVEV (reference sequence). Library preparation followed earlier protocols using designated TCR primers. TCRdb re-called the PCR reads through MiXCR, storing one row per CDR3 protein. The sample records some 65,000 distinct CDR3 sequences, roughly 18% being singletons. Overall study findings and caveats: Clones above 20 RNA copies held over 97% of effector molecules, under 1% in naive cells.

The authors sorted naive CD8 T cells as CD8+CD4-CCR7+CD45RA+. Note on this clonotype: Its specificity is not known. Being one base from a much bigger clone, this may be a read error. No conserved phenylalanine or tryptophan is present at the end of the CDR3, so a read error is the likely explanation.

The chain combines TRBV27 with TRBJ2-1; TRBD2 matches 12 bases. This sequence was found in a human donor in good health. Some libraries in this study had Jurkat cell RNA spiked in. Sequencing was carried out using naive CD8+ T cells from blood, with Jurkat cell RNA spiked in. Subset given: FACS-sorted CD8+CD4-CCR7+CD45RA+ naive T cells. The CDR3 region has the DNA TGTGCCAGCAGTGCACTACTAGCGGGAGGTTACAATGAGCAGTTCTTG. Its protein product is CASSALLAGGYNEQFL.